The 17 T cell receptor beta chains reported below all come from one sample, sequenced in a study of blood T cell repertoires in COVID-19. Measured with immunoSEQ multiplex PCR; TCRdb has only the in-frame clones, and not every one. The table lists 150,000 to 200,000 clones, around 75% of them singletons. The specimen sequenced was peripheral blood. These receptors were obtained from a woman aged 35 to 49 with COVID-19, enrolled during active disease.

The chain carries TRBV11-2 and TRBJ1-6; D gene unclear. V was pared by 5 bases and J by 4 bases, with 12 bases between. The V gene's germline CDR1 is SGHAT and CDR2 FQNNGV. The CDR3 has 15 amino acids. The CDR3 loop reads CASSLAGFYNSPLHF. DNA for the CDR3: TGTGCCAGCAGCCTGGCCGGGTTTTATAATTCACCCCTCCACTTT.

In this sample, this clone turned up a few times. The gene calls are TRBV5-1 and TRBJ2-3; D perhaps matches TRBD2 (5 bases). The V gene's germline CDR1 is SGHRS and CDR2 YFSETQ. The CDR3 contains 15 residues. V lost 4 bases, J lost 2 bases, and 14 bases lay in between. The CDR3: CASSRTAADTDTQYF. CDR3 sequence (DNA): TGCGCCAGCAGCCGGACGGCAGCGGACACAGATACGCAGTATTTT. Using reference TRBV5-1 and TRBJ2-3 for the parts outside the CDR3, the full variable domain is KAGVTQTPRYLIKTRGQQVTLSCSPISGHRSVSWYQQTPGQGLQFLFEYFSETQRNKGNFPGRFSGRQFSNSRSEMNVSTLELGDSALYLCASSRTAADTDTQYFGPGTRLTVL.

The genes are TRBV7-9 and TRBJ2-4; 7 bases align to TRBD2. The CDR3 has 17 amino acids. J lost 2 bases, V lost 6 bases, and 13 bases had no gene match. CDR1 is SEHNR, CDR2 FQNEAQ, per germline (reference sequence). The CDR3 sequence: CASRGGSEGKTKNIQYF. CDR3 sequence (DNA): TGTGCCAGCAGGGGAGGGTCGGAGGGTAAAACCAAAAACATTCAGTACTTC.

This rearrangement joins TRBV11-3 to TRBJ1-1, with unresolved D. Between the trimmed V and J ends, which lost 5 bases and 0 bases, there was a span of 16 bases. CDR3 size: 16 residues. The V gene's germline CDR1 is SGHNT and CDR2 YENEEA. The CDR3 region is CASSQRTGSLNTEAFF. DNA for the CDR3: TGTGCCAGCAGCCAACGAACCGGGAGCCTGAACACTGAAGCTTTCTTT. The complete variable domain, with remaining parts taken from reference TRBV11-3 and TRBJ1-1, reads EAGVVQSPRYKIIEKKQPVAFWCNPISGHNTLYWYLQNLGQGPELLIRYENEEAVDDSQLPKDRFSAERLKGVDSTLKIQPAELGDSAVYLCASSQRTGSLNTEAFFGQGTRLTVV.

DNA of the CDR3: TGTGCCAGCAGCCCTCGGACAGGCGGCGTGAACACTGAAGCTTTCTTT. Its translation is CASSPRTGGVNTEAFF. The chain carries TRBV14 and TRBJ1-1; 7 nucleotides agree with TRBD1. Germline CDR1 SGHDN, CDR2 FVKESK. J was trimmed by 0 bases and V by 4 bases; bases with no gene match: 8. The CDR3 sequence is 16 residues long.

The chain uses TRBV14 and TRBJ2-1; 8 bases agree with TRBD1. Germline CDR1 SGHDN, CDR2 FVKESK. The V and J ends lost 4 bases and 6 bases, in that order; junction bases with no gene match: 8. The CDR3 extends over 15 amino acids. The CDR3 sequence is CASSPSTGAPNEQFF. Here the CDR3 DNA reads TGTGCCAGCAGCCCCTCGACAGGGGCACCCAATGAGCAGTTCTTC.

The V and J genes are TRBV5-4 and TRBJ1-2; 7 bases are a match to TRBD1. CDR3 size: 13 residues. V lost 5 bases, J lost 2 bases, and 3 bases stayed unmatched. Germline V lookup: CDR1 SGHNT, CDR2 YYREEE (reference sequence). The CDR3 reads CASSKDRNYGYTF. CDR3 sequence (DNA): TGTGCCAGCAGTAAGGACAGGAACTATGGCTACACCTTC.

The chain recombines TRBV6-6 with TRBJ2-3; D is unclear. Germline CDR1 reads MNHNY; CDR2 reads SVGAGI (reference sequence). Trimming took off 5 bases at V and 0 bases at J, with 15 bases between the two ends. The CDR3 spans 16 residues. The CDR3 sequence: CASSRTASSSTDTQYF. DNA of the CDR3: TGTGCCAGCAGTCGAACAGCTTCTTCTAGCACAGATACGCAGTATTTT.

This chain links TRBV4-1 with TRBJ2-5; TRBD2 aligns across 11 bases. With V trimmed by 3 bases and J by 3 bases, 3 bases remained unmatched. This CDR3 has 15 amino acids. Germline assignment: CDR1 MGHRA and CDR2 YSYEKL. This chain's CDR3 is CASSHLAGGKETQYF. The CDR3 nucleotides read TGCGCCAGCAGCCACCTAGCGGGAGGCAAAGAGACCCAGTACTTC.

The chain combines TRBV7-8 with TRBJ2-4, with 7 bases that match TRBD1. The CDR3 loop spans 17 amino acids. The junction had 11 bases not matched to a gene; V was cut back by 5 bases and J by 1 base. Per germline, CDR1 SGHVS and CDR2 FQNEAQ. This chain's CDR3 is CASSLVRGPGAKNIQYF. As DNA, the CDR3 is TGTGCCAGCAGCCTCGTTAGGGGGCCTGGGGCCAAAAACATTCAGTACTTC.

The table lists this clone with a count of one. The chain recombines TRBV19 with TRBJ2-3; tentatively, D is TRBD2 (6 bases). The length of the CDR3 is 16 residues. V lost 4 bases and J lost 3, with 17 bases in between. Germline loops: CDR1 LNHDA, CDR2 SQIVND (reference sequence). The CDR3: CASSTRDSPGTDTQYF. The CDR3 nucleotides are TGTGCCAGTAGTACCCGGGACTCCCCTGGGACAGATACGCAGTATTTT.

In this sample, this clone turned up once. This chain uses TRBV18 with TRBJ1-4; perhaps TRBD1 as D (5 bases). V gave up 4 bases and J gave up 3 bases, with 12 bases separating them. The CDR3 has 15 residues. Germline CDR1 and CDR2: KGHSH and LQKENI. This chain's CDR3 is CASSQSRAANEKLFF. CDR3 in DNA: TGTGCCAGCTCACAATCCAGGGCAGCTAATGAAAAACTGTTTTTT.

CDR3 in DNA: TGTGCCAGCAGTCCGACAGGACCCCAAGCAACTAATGAAAAACTGTTTTTT. It codes for CASSPTGPQATNEKLFF. V and J are TRBV9 and TRBJ1-4, with D possibly being TRBD1 (6 bases). Germline V gives CDR1 SGDLS, CDR2 YYNGEE. The CDR3 runs to 17 residues. V was shortened by 5 bases and J by 0 bases, with 17 bases between the two germline ends.

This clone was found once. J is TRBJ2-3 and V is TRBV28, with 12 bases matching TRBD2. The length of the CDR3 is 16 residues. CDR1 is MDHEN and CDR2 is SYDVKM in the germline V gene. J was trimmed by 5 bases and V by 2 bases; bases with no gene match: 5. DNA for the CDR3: TGTGCCAGCAGTTTAACGCTAGCGGGAGGGATAGATACGCAGTATTTT. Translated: CASSLTLAGGIDTQYF.

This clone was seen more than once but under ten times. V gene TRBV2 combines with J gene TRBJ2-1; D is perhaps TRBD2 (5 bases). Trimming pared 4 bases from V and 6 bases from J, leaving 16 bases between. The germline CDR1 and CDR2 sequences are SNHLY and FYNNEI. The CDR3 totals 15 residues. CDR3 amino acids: CASSALAGEFNEQFF. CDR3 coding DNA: TGTGCCAGCAGTGCCCTAGCCGGGGAATTCAATGAGCAGTTCTTC. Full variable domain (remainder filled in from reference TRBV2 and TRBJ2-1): EPEVTQTPSHQVTQMGQEVILRCVPISNHLYFYWYRQILGQKVEFLVSFYNNEISEKSEIFDDQFSVERPDGSNFTLKIRSTKLEDSAMYFCASSALAGEFNEQFFGPGTRLTVL.

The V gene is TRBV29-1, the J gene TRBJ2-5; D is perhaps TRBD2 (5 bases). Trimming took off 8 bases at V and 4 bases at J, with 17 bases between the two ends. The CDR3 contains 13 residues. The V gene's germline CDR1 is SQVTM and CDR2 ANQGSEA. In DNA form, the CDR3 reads TGCAGCTTCTCTACTAGGAATGGAGAGACCCAGTACTTC. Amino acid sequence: CSFSTRNGETQYF. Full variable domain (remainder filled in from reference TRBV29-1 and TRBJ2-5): SAVISQKPSRDICQRGTSLTIQCQVDSQVTMMFWYRQQPGQSLTLIATANQGSEATYESGFVIDKFPISRPNLTFSTLTVSNMSPEDSSIYLCSFSTRNGETQYFGPGTRLLVL.

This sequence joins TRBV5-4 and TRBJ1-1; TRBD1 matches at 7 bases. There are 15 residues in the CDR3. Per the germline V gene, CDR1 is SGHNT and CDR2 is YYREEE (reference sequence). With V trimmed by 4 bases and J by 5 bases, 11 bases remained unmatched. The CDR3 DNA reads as TGTGCCAGCAGCCCGGGCGGACAGGCTGGGACTGAAGCTTTCTTT. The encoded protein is CASSPGGQAGTEAFF.